The 24 T cell receptor beta chains given below trace back to one sample, sequenced in a study of blood T cell repertoires in COVID-19. Sequencing was performed with immunoSEQ multiplex PCR; in TCRdb, only in-frame clones are kept and a portion is missing. Of tens of thousands of clones in the sample, almost 85% were seen once. Input material: peripheral blood. The receptors derive from a woman aged 80 or over with acute or convalescent COVID-19.

This clone was counted between two and nine times. The chain is built from TRBV27 and TRBJ1-1; 12 bases agree with TRBD1. The junction had 7 bases not matched to a gene; V was cut back by 8 bases and J by 6 bases. The germline CDR1 and CDR2 sequences are MNHEY and SMNVEV (reference sequence). The CDR3 totals 14 residues. CDR3 region: CASGDRGLPAEAFF. The CDR3 DNA reads as TGTGCCAGCGGGGACAGGGGGCTACCGGCTGAAGCTTTCTTT.

This clone was recorded a few times. The chain carries TRBV19 and TRBJ2-5; 9 nucleotides align to TRBD1. There are 16 residues in the CDR3. V gave up 5 bases and J gave up 5 bases; unmatched junction bases: 12. Germline CDR1 reads LNHDA; CDR2 reads SQIVND (reference sequence). The CDR3 protein is CASSPPGQGSGETQYF. The DNA for the CDR3 is TGTGCCAGTAGTCCTCCGGGACAGGGATCGGGCGAGACCCAGTACTTC.

The genes are TRBV21-1 and TRBJ2-5; no DNA check was done on the table's D call, TRBD1. TRBV21-1 constitutes a pseudogene. CDR3 size: 15 residues. CDR3 residues: CASSKQGAPQETQYF. The CDR3 nucleotides are TGTGCCAGCAGCAAGCAGGGGGCACCCCAAGAGACCCAGTACTTC.

Only a few counts were recorded for this clone. This chain uses TRBV29-1 with TRBJ2-2; 10 positions match TRBD2. V was clipped by 6 bases and J by 5 bases; unmatched bases: 6. The germline CDR1 and CDR2 sequences are SQVTM and ANQGSEA. CDR3 length equals 14 residues. The CDR3: CSVRGLAMTGELFF. The CDR3 nucleotides read TGCAGCGTCCGGGGACTAGCGATGACCGGGGAGCTGTTTTTT.

In this sample, this clone turned up a few times. The V call is TRBV5-5, the J call TRBJ1-5; D call uncertain. This CDR3 has 13 amino acids. Trimming shortened V by 6 bases and J by 4 bases, and 11 bases separated the two germline ends. Germline CDR1 reads SGHKS; CDR2 reads YYEKEE (reference sequence). The CDR3 reads CASTPVPNQPQHF. The CDR3 DNA sequence: TGTGCCAGCACCCCGGTTCCTAATCAGCCCCAGCATTTT.

The CDR3 nucleotides read TGCAGCGTTGAAGTTCAGGCAGAGACCCAGTACTTC. Amino acids: CSVEVQAETQYF. The V and J genes are TRBV29-1 and TRBJ2-5; D is unclear. V lost 1 base, J lost 4 bases, and 7 bases lay in between. CDR1 and CDR2 from the germline V gene are SQVTM and ANQGSEA. The CDR3 consists of 12 residues.

The chain combines TRBV18 with TRBJ1-4, with D uncertain. V lost 5 bases and J 6 bases, leaving 16 bases between the germline ends. The length of the CDR3 is 15 residues. Germline V lookup: CDR1 KGHSH, CDR2 LQKENI. The CDR3 reads CASSTAGVFDEKLFF. CDR3 bases: TGTGCCAGCTCAACAGCCGGTGTCTTCGATGAAAAACTGTTTTTT.

This chain uses TRBV28 with TRBJ1-3, with D possibly being TRBD1 (5 bases). CDR1 and CDR2 from the germline V gene are MDHEN and SYDVKM. This CDR3 contains 17 residues. Trimming took off 6 bases at V and 4 bases at J, with 22 bases between the two ends. The CDR3 coding sequence is TGTGCCAGCAGCGACCGGGACTTCAGGAGTGCCGGAAACACCATATATTTT. This gives the protein CASSDRDFRSAGNTIYF.

The V and J genes are TRBV19 and TRBJ1-5; a possible D gene is TRBD1 (6 bases). From germline, CDR1 is LNHDA and CDR2 SQIVND (reference sequence). The germline V and J ends were trimmed by 6 bases and 10 bases, with 25 bases remaining between them. CDR3 size: 16 residues. The CDR3 DNA sequence: TGTGCCAGTAGGCCTGAGGTGAACAGGGTGTATCGACCCCAGCATTTT. Translated, it gives CASRPEVNRVYRPQHF.

This clone was observed once. This chain's CDR3 is CASSATSGQGNTHTDTQYF. DNA of the CDR3: TGTGCCAGCAGCGCGACTAGCGGACAGGGCAACACACACACAGATACGCAGTATTTT. This sequence joins TRBV3-1 (or the pseudogene TRBV3-2) and TRBJ2-3; perhaps TRBD2 as D (9 bases). Germline V lookup: CDR1 LGHDT, CDR2 YNNKEL (reference sequence). This CDR3 has 19 residues. V was clipped by 5 bases and J by 2 bases, with 26 bases between them.

The genes are TRBV28 and TRBJ2-7; unclear D gene. From germline, CDR1 is MDHEN and CDR2 SYDVKM. The CDR3 extends over 12 amino acids. V was shortened by 3 bases and J by 3 bases, with 6 bases between the two germline ends. CDR3 amino acids: CASSFPGYEQYF. The CDR3 DNA is TGTGCCAGCAGTTTCCCAGGCTACGAGCAGTACTTC.

The chain is built from TRBV29-1 and TRBJ1-1; 7 bases match TRBD1. The CDR3 loop spans 13 amino acids. V gave up 5 bases and J gave up 1 base; unmatched junction bases: 4. The V gene's germline CDR1 is SQVTM and CDR2 ANQGSEA. Written as DNA, the CDR3 is TGCAGCGTTAAAGGGGGCGGGAACACTGAAGCTTTCTTT. Its protein is CSVKGGGNTEAFF.

This rearrangement joins TRBV5-1 to TRBJ2-1; D perhaps matches TRBD1 (5 bases). Looked up from germline, CDR1 is SGHRS and CDR2 is YFSETQ. Trimming shortened V by 1 base and J by 6 bases, and 14 bases separated the two germline ends. The CDR3 has 15 residues. CDR3 region: CASSLQGQSINEQFF. The CDR3, as DNA: TGCGCCAGCAGCTTGCAGGGTCAAAGTATCAATGAGCAGTTCTTC.

V and J are TRBV19 and TRBJ1-1; weak D call: TRBD1 (5 bases). V lost 5 bases, J lost 4 bases, and 20 bases lay in between. The CDR3 covers 16 residues. Germline CDR1 LNHDA, CDR2 SQIVND (reference sequence). DNA of the CDR3: TGTGCCAGTAGTCAATGGGGCAGGGCCGCTGGCACTGAAGCTTTCTTT. It yields the protein CASSQWGRAAGTEAFF.

By share of the sample, this clone is medium-sized. The CDR3, as DNA: TGTGCTAGTGGTTTGGTACAGGAGACAGGGGGCCAGCCCCAGCATTTT. Its protein product is CASGLVQETGGQPQHF. The chain uses TRBV12-5 and TRBJ1-5; TRBD1 matches 10 bases. This CDR3 spans 16 amino acids. Trimming took 0 bases from V and 7 from J; bases not matched to a gene: 6. Germline CDR1 reads LGHNT; CDR2 reads FRNRAP. Full variable domain (outside the CDR3, taken from reference TRBV12-5 and TRBJ1-5): DARVTQTPRHKVTEMGQEVTMRCQPILGHNTVFWYRQTMMQGLELLAYFRNRAPLDDSGMPKDRFSAEMPDATLATLKIQPSEPRDSAVYFCASGLVQETGGQPQHFGDGTRLSIL.

The rearrangement uses TRBV28 and TRBJ2-3; no definite D call. The CDR3 covers 12 residues. Germline V gene data show CDR1 as MDHEN and CDR2 as SYDVKM. The ends were cut back, 5 bases at V and 3 bases at J, with 6 bases in the middle. The CDR3 DNA reads TGTGCCAGCAGTCTTTTAACAGATACGCAGTATTTT. As protein: CASSLLTDTQYF.

This CDR3 reads CASTQGQSYSNQPQHF. Written as DNA, the CDR3 is TGTGCCAGCACTCAAGGACAGTCTTATAGCAATCAGCCCCAGCATTTT. The chain recombines TRBV2 with TRBJ1-5; the D gene is possibly TRBD1 (6 bases). The germline V and J ends were trimmed by 7 bases and 0 bases, with 16 bases remaining between them. This CDR3 has 16 amino acids. Germline CDR1 SNHLY, CDR2 FYNNEI.

The V gene is TRBV2, the J gene TRBJ2-7, with 7 bases identical to TRBD1. Trimming at V came to 6 bases and at J to 3 bases, leaving 2 bases not matched to a gene. Germline-derived CDR1 and CDR2 are SNHLY and FYNNEI. The CDR3 length is 12 residues. The CDR3 DNA sequence: TGTGCCAGCAGAAACAGGGGCTACGAGCAGTACTTC. It specifies CASRNRGYEQYF. The full variable domain, rest sourced from reference TRBV2 and TRBJ2-7, is EPEVTQTPSHQVTQMGQEVILRCVPISNHLYFYWYRQILGQKVEFLVSFYNNEISEKSEIFDDQFSVERPDGSNFTLKIRSTKLEDSAMYFCASRNRGYEQYFGPGTRLTVT.

The chain combines TRBV7-9 with TRBJ2-7, with D perhaps matching TRBD2 (6 bases). From germline, CDR1 is SEHNR and CDR2 FQNEAQ (reference sequence). This CDR3 contains 16 residues. V was shortened by 1 base and J by 5 bases, with 18 bases between the two germline ends. The CDR3 reads CASSLGRAGIENEQYF. CDR3 sequence (DNA): TGTGCCAGCAGCTTAGGGAGGGCAGGGATAGAGAACGAGCAGTACTTC.

The chain carries TRBV5-1 and TRBJ2-2, with D possibly matching TRBD2 (6 bases). CDR1 and CDR2 (germline): SGHRS, YFSETQ. With 3 bases removed from V and 6 bases from J, the gap between germline ends came to 15 bases. CDR3 size: 15 residues. The CDR3 DNA is TGCGCCAGCAGCTGGACGGGCGGGGCACCCGGGGAGCTGTTTTTT. Encoded protein: CASSWTGGAPGELFF.

The chain joins TRBV27 to TRBJ2-5; 10 nucleotides align to TRBD2. In germline, CDR1 is MNHEY, CDR2 SMNVEV (reference sequence). V gave up 6 bases and J gave up 7 bases; unmatched junction bases: 5. This CDR3 spans 13 amino acids. The CDR3 DNA is TGTGCCAGCAGACGGACTAGCGGCGGGACCCAGTACTTC. Translated, it gives CASRRTSGGTQYF.

The V call is TRBV5-1, the J call TRBJ1-6, with 7 bases aligning to TRBD1. The trim removed 4 bases at V and 7 bases at J, leaving 14 bases unmatched. Germline assignment: CDR1 SGHRS and CDR2 YFSETQ. The CDR3 loop spans 17 amino acids. The CDR3 reads CASSTGNRQGANSPLHF. DNA for the CDR3: TGCGCCAGCAGCACTGGCAACCGACAGGGCGCGAATTCACCCCTCCACTTT.

This clone was picked up a small number of times. The chain links TRBV2 to TRBJ2-6; D unresolved. The CDR3 has 16 residues. Germline V gene sequence: CDR1 SNHLY, CDR2 FYNNEI. Trimming took 6 bases from V and 0 from J, leaving 12 bases between them. This CDR3 reads CASSGDMSSGANVLTF. CDR3 DNA sequence: TGTGCCAGCAGCGGTGACATGAGCTCTGGGGCCAACGTCCTGACTTTC.

This chain connects TRBV7-6 to TRBJ2-3, with TRBD2 matching 8 bases. Germline-derived CDR1 and CDR2 are SGHVS and FNYEAQ. With 4 bases clipped from V and 3 bases from J, the junction kept 12 bases outside the gene matches. This CDR3 comprises 17 residues. CDR3 in DNA: TGTGCCAGCAGCTCCGACTCGGGGACTAGTGGGACAGATACGCAGTATTTT. It translates to CASSSDSGTSGTDTQYF.